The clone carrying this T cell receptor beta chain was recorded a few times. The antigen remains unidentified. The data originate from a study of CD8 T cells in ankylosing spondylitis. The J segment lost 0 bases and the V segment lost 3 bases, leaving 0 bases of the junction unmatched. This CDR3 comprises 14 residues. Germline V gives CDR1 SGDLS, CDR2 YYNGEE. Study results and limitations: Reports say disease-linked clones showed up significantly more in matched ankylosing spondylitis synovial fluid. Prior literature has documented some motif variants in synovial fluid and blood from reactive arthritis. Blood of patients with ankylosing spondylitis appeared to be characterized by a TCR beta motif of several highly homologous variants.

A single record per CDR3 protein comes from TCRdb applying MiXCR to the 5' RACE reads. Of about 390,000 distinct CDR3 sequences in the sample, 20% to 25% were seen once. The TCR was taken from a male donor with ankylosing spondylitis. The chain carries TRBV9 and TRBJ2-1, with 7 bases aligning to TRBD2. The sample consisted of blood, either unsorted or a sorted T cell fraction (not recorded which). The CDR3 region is CASSERDSYNEQFF. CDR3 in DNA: TGTGCCAGCAGCGAGCGGGACTCCTACAATGAGCAGTTCTTC.